This T cell receptor (beta chain) was documented in a study of T cells in Graves' hyperthyroidism and ophthalmopathy. Study as a whole: Staff took peripheral blood when the initial diagnosis was made, before any treatment began.

This CDR3 contains 14 residues. The V and J ends lost 3 bases and 4 bases respectively, with 9 bases between them. Germline loops: CDR1 SGHVS, CDR2 FNYEAQ. This clonotype has just a few counts. RNA transcripts gave rise to amplified TCR beta CDR3 regions. First-round RT-PCR targeting the TCR CDR3 was performed with the HTBI primer set. TCRdb independently ran MiXCR on the multiplex PCR reads; one entry per CDR3 protein. The sample consists of some 720,000 distinct CDR3 sequences, less than 20% of them appearing once. The sample was blood. The chain combines TRBV7-6 with TRBJ2-2; D remains unclear. The receptor was derived from a young man with Graves' hyperthyroidism. CDR3 in amino acids: CASSFSPTTGELFF. The CDR3 DNA reads TGTGCCAGCAGCTTTTCCCCGACCACCGGGGAGCTGTTTTTT.